The entry that follows covers one T cell receptor beta chain sequence. Its antigen remains unknown. These data are taken from a study of T cell responses to AZD1222 COVID-19 vaccine. The assay was immunoSEQ multiplex PCR, and TCRdb's table has in-frame clones only and misses some. The sample carries approximately 110,000 clones, 88% recorded once. The CDR3 is made up of 16 amino acids. Trimming at V came to 5 bases and at J to 8 bases, leaving 9 bases not matched to a gene. From germline, CDR1 is SGHNT and CDR2 YENEEA. Study conclusions and caveats: At 160-218 and 743-854, vaccine-associated CD4 TCRs were dominant, and they spanned spike. Reports say nearly half of spike-specific TCRs go after unmutated variant regions. Only a handful of AZD1222 recipients were seropositive at baseline.

The source is an adult in good health. The starting material was peripheral blood, obtained on day 0 of MenACWY control vaccination. V is TRBV11-3 and J is TRBJ2-1, with 13 bases matching TRBD2. The CDR3 coding sequence is TGTGCCAGCAGCCGAAAACTAGCGGGAGGGACCCATGAGCAGTTCTTC. Protein: CASSRKLAGGTHEQFF.